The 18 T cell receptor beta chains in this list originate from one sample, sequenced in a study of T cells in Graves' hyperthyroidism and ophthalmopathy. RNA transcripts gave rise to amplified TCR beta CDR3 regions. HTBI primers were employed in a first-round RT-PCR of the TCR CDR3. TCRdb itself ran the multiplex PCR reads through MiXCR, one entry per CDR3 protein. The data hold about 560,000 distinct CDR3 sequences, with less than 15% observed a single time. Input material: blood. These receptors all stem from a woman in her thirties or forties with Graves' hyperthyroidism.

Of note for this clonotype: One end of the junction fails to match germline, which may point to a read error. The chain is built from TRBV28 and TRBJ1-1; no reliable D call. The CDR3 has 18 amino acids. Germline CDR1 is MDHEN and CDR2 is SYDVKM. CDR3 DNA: TGTGCCGGCAGCCGTAAGGTCCAGACTGGGCTTCTGTGGACTGAAGCTTTCTTT. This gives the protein CAGSRKVQTGLLWTEAFF. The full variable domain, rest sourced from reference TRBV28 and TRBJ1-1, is DVKVTQSSRYLVKRTGEKVFLECVQDMDHENMFWYRQDPGLGLRLIYFSYDVKMKEKGDIPEGYSVSREKKERFSLILESASTNQTSMYLCAGSRKVQTGLLWTEAFFGQGTRLTVV.

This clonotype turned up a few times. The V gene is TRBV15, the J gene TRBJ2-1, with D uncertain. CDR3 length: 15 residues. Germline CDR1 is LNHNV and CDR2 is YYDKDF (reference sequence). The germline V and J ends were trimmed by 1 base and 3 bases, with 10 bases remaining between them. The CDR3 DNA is TGTGCCACCAGCAGAGCCAACAACCTCTACAATGAGCAGTTCTTC. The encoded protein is CATSRANNLYNEQFF.

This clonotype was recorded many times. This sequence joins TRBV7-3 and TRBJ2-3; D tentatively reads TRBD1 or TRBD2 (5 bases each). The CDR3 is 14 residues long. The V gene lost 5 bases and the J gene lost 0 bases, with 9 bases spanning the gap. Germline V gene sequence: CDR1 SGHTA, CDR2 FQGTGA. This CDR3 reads CASSPWDSTDTQYF. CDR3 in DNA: TGTGCCAGCAGCCCTTGGGACAGCACAGATACGCAGTATTTT.

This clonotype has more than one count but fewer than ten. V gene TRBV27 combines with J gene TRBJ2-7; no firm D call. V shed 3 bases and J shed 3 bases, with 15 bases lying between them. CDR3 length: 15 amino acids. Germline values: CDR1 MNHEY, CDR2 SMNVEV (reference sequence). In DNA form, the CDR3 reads TGTGCCAGCAGTTTTCAAGGGAAGTCTTTCTACGAGCAGTACTTC. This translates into CASSFQGKSFYEQYF.

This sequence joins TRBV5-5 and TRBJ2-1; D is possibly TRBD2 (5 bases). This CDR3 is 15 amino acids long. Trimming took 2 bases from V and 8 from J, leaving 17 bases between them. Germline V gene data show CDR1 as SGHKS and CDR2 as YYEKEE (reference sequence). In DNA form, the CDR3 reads TGTGCCAGCAGCTTAGTCCGAGGGAGTCATGATGAGCAGTTCTTC. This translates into CASSLVRGSHDEQFF.

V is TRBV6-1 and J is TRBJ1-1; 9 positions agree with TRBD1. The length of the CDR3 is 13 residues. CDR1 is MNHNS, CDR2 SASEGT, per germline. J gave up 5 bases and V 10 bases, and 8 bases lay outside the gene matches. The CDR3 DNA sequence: TGTGCCACCACCGGGACAGGGAGGACTGAAGCTTTCTTT. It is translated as CATTGTGRTEAFF.

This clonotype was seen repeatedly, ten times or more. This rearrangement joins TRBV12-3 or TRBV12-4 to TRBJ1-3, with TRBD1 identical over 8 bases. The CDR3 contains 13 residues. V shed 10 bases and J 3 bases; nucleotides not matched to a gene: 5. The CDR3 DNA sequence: TGTGCCACCGACAGGGGATTTGGAAACACCATATATTTT. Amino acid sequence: CATDRGFGNTIYF.

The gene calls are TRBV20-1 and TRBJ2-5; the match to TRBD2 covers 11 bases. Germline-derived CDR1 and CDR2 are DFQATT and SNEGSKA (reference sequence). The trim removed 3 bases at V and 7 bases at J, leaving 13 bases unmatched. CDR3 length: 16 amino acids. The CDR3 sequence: CSASPTSGTMLGTQYF. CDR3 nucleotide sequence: TGCAGTGCTAGTCCGACTAGCGGGACGATGCTGGGGACCCAGTACTTC.

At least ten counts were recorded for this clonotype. The CDR3 nucleotides read TGTGCCAGCAGTTTAGGGACTTTTAGCAATCAGCCCCAGCATTTT. It codes for CASSLGTFSNQPQHF. The rearrangement uses TRBV28 and TRBJ1-5; maybe TRBD1 (5 bases). V was pared by 2 bases and J by 0 bases, with 8 bases between. CDR3 size: 15 residues. Germline assignment: CDR1 MDHEN and CDR2 SYDVKM.

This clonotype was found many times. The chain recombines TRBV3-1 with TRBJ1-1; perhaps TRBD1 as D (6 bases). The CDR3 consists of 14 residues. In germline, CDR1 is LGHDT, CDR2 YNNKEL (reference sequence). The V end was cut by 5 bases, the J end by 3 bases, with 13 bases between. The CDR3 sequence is CASSSTGEYTEAFF. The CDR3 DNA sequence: TGTGCCAGCAGCTCGACAGGCGAGTACACTGAAGCTTTCTTT.

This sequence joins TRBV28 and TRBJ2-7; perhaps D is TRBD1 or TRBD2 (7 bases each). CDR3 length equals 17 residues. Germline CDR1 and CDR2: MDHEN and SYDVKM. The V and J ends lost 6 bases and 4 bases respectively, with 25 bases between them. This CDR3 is CASRTPGEGQLPYEQYF. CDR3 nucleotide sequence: TGTGCCAGCAGAACCCCTGGGGAGGGACAGCTACCTTACGAGCAGTACTTC.

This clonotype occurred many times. The CDR3 loop reads CASSSIGQTFRETQYF. The CDR3 coding sequence is TGTGCCAGCAGTTCTATCGGACAGACGTTTCGGGAGACCCAGTACTTC. The V gene is TRBV12-3 or TRBV12-4, the J gene TRBJ2-5; the D gene is possibly TRBD1 (6 bases). With 4 bases removed from V and 5 bases from J, the gap between germline ends came to 20 bases. The CDR3 covers 16 residues.

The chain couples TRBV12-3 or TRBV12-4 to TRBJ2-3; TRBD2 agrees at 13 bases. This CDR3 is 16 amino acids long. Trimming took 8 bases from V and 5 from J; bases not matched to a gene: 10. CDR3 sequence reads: CASSQPGLAGKDTQYF. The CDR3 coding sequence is TGTGCCAGCTCACAACCGGGACTAGCGGGAAAAGATACGCAGTATTTT.

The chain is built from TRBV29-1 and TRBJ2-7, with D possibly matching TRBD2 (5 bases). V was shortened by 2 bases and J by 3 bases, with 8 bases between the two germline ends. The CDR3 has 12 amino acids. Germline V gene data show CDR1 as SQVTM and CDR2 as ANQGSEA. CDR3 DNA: TGCAGCGTTGAATCGGGATACTACGAGCAGTACTTC. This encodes CSVESGYYEQYF.

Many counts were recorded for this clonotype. The CDR3 DNA sequence: TGTGCCAGCAGTGGCGGCAGCAGTCCCTCTGGGGCCAACGTCCTGACTTTC. Protein product: CASSGGSSPSGANVLTF. The chain links TRBV2 to TRBJ2-6; D is unclear. The CDR3 runs to 17 residues. V shed 4 bases and J shed 0 bases, with 13 bases lying between them. CDR1 and CDR2 (germline): SNHLY, FYNNEI. The variable domain in full, with the rest retrieved from reference TRBV2 and TRBJ2-6, is EPEVTQTPSHQVTQMGQEVILRCVPISNHLYFYWYRQILGQKVEFLVSFYNNEISEKSEIFDDQFSVERPDGSNFTLKIRSTKLEDSAMYFCASSGGSSPSGANVLTFGAGSRLTVL.

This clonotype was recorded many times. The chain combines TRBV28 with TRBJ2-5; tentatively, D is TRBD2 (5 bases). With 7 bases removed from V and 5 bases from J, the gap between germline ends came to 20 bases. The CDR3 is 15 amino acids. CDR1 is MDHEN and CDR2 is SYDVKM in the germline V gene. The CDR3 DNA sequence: TGTGCCAGCACCTCTTGGGAGTCTGGTAGGGAGACCCAGTACTTC. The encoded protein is CASTSWESGRETQYF.

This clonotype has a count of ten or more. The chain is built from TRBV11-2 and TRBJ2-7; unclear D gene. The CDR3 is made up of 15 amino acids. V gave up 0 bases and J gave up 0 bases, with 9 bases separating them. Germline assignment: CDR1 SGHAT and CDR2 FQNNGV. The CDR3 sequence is CASSLDPTVSYEQYF. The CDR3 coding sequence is TGTGCCAGCAGCTTAGACCCGACGGTCTCCTACGAGCAGTACTTC.

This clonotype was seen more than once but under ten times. In DNA form, the CDR3 reads TGTGCCATCAGTGATATGGGACTAGCAACAGATACGCAGTATTTT. It encodes CAISDMGLATDTQYF. The genes are TRBV10-3 and TRBJ2-3; 9 bases are a match to TRBD2. V lost 3 bases to trimming and J lost 3 bases; unmatched junction nucleotides: 4. Germline assignment: CDR1 ENHRY and CDR2 SYGVKD. The CDR3 length is 15 residues.